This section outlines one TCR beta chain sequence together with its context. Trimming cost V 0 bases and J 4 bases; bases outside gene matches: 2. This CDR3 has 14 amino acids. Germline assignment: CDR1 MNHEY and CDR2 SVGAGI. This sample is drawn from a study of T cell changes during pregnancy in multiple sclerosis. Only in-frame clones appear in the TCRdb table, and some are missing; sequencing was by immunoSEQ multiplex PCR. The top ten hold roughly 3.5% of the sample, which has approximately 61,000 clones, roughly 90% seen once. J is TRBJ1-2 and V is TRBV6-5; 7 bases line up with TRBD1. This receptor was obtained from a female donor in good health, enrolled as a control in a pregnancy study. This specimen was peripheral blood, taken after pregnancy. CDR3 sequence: CASSYSGQPYGYTF. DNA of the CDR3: TGTGCCAGCAGTTACTCGGGACAGCCCTATGGCTACACCTTC.